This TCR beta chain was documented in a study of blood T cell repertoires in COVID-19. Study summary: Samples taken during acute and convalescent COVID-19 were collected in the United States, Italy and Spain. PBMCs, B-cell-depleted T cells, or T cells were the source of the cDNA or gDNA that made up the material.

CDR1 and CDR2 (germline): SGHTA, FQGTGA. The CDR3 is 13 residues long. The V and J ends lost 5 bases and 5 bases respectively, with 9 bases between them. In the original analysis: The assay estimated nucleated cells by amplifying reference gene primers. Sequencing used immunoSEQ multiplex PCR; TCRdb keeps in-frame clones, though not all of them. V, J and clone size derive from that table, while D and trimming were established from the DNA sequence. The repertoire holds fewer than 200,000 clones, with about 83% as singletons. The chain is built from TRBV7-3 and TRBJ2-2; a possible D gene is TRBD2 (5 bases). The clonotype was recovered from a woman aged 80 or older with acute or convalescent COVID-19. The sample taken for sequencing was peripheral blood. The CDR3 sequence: CASSRGMTGELFF. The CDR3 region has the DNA TGTGCCAGCAGCCGGGGTATGACCGGGGAGCTGTTTTTT.